Listed below are T cell receptor beta chains from one sample, sequenced in a study of shared clonotypes between healthy human individuals. Profiling relied on immunoSEQ multiplex PCR, and the TCRdb table lists in-frame clones only, not all of them. This sample has about 2.1 million clones, with just under 95% found just once. Sequenced: naive CD8+ T cells from PBMCs. Source of these receptors: a man younger than 35 in good health. Some clones in this sample may be carry-over from other donors' samples. The CDR3 runs from the conserved cysteine through the conserved F or W. D genes are given only for firm matches. Clone size is given for some rows only: seen once, a few or many times, or a class if the clone is expanded.

.	TRBJ2-3	TRBV27	.	CASSRWGQESTDTQYF	TGTGCCAGCAGTCGATGGGGGCAGGAGAGCACAGATACGCAGTATTTT
.	TRBJ1-1	TRBV5-6	.	CASSLVAPFTEAFF	TGTGCCAGCAGCTTGGTAGCCCCTTTTACTGAAGCTTTCTTT
.	TRBJ2-3	TRBV9	TRBD1	CASSEHRGTTDTQYF	TGTGCCAGCAGCGAACACAGGGGAACGACAGATACGCAGTATTTT
.	TRBJ2-7	TRBV9	TRBD2	CASSLTSGSYEQYF	TGTGCCAGCAGCCTCACTAGCGGGAGCTACGAGCAGTACTTC
.	TRBJ2-7	TRBV9	.	CASSGETYEQYF	TGTGCCAGCAGCGGAGAGACCTACGAGCAGTACTTC
.	TRBJ1-1	TRBV6-5	.	CASSYTVSTEAFF	TGTGCCAGCAGTTACACGGTCTCCACTGAAGCTTTCTTT
.	TRBJ2-7	TRBV29-1	TRBD1	CSVEAVTGGPSEQYF	TGCAGCGTTGAAGCTGTCACAGGGGGACCCTCGGAGCAGTACTTC
.	TRBJ1-1	TRBV28	TRBD1	CASSYRGEGTEAFF	TGTGCCAGCAGTTACAGGGGAGAGGGGACTGAAGCTTTCTTT
.	TRBJ1-5	TRBV19	.	CASSIDGGTYQPQHF	TGTGCCAGTAGTATCGACGGGGGGACTTATCAGCCCCAGCATTTT
.	TRBJ2-7	TRBV28	TRBD1	CASSFRGQISNYEQYF	TGTGCCAGCAGTTTTAGGGGACAGATATCTAACTACGAGCAGTACTTC
.	TRBJ1-5	TRBV6-6	.	CASSYSSPPIDQPQHF	TGTGCCAGCAGTTACTCGAGTCCGCCTATCGATCAGCCCCAGCATTTT
once	TRBJ2-7	TRBV19	TRBD2	CASRLTSGSYEQYF	TGTGCCAGTAGGCTGACTAGCGGGAGTTACGAGCAGTACTTC
.	TRBJ2-7	TRBV6-5	.	CASSYSKNQGTYEQYF	TGTGCCAGCAGTTACTCGAAAAATCAGGGGACCTACGAGCAGTACTTC
.	TRBJ2-7	TRBV28	.	CASTQTARAYEQYF	TGTGCCAGCACCCAAACAGCGAGGGCCTACGAGCAGTACTTC
.	TRBJ1-5	TRBV15	TRBD1	CATRSTGGNQPQHF	TGTGCCACCAGGAGTACAGGGGGCAATCAGCCCCAGCATTTT
.	TRBJ2-2	TRBV15	.	CATSRAGAGELFF	TGTGCCACCAGCAGAGCAGGGGCCGGGGAGCTGTTTTTT
.	TRBJ2-3	TRBV7-9	.	CASSSRGASTDTQYF	TGTGCCAGCAGCTCTCGGGGGGCGAGCACAGATACGCAGTATTTT
.	TRBJ2-1	TRBV4-2	.	CASSYALNNEQFF	TGTGCCAGCAGCTACGCCCTGAACAATGAGCAGTTCTTC
once	TRBJ2-1	TRBV2	TRBD2	CASSVGLAGVNEQFF	TGTGCCAGCAGTGTCGGACTAGCGGGAGTAAATGAGCAGTTCTTC
.	TRBJ2-1	TRBV7-9	TRBD1	CASSLVDRGDNEQFF	TGTGCCAGCAGCTTAGTGGACAGGGGCGACAATGAGCAGTTCTTC
.	TRBJ2-2	TRBV11-2	TRBD2	CASSKPRLAATGELFF	TGTGCCAGCAGCAAACCCCGACTAGCTGCCACCGGGGAGCTGTTTTTT
.	TRBJ1-2	TRBV2	TRBD1	CASSVGDRGYIGGYTF	TGTGCCAGCAGTGTCGGGGACAGGGGATACATAGGTGGCTACACCTTC